The source of this T cell receptor (beta chain) is a study of blood T cell repertoires in COVID-19. Study background: The United States, Italy and Spain were the sources of the acute and convalescent COVID-19 samples.

Trimming removed 2 bases from V and 8 bases from J, with 10 bases in between. This CDR3 has 14 amino acids. Germline V gives CDR1 MDHEN, CDR2 SYDVKM. In the authors' workflow: Using reference gene primer amplification, nucleated cell counts were estimated. Libraries were prepared by immunoSEQ multiplex PCR; TCRdb keeps only in-frame clonotypes and omits some of them. V and J calls and clone size follow that table, whereas D and trimming were derived from the DNA. The sample holds a few hundred thousand clones, approximately 89% seen once. V gene TRBV28 combines with J gene TRBJ1-6, with D unclear. Input material: peripheral blood. This clonotype was sampled from a woman aged 40 to 50 who had recovered from COVID-19. The CDR3 is CASSLSRLDSPLHF. CDR3 sequence (DNA): TGTGCCAGCAGTTTAAGTAGATTGGATTCACCCCTCCACTTT.